Below, 22 T cell receptor beta chains from the same sample are listed, as sequenced in a study of graft-versus-host responses after intestinal transplantation. TCRdb's copy holds only in-frame clones and misses some; the assay was immunoSEQ multiplex PCR. The sample holds some 39,000 clones, just over 90% seen once. The sample here was PBMCs, taken approximately 100 weeks after intestinal transplantation. The receptor set was obtained from a human patient who received an intestinal transplant, so some T cells may come from the graft donor.

V usage is TRBV10-1 and J usage is TRBJ2-1; 9 bases align to TRBD2. The germline CDR1 and CDR2 sequences are WNHNN and SYGVQD (reference sequence). V lost 6 bases to trimming and J lost 3 bases; unmatched junction nucleotides: 3. The CDR3 contains 14 residues. The CDR3 sequence is CASSSGGLYNEQFF. DNA for the CDR3: TGCGCCAGCAGCAGCGGGGGGCTCTACAATGAGCAGTTCTTC.

This clone is a singleton in its sample. The rearrangement uses TRBV6-1 and TRBJ2-3; 11 nucleotides match TRBD2. This CDR3 has 14 amino acids. With 5 bases clipped from V and 4 bases from J, the junction kept 2 bases outside the gene matches. Germline V gene data show CDR1 as MNHNS and CDR2 as SASEGT. DNA of the CDR3: TGTGCCAGCAGTCCGGGACTAGCGGCAGATACGCAGTATTTT. Translated: CASSPGLAADTQYF.

This chain joins TRBV6-6 and TRBJ1-2; D is unresolved. The V gene lost 3 bases and the J gene lost 5 bases, with 10 bases spanning the gap. The germline V gene has CDR1 MNHNY and CDR2 SVGAGI (reference sequence). This CDR3 has 13 residues. CDR3 protein: CASSYGQSYGYTF. The CDR3 region has the DNA TGTGCCAGCAGTTATGGCCAGTCTTATGGCTACACCTTC.

This chain links TRBV5-1 with TRBJ2-7, with 13 positions matching TRBD2. This CDR3 is built from 15 residues. Germline V gives CDR1 SGHRS, CDR2 YFSETQ. Germline trimming cut 2 bases from V and 3 bases from J; bases unmatched to any gene: 2. The CDR3 DNA is TGCGCCAGCAGCTTAGGGACTAGCGGGATCTACGAGCAGTACTTC. It encodes CASSLGTSGIYEQYF.

V gene TRBV5-4 combines with J gene TRBJ2-7, with 13 bases aligning to TRBD2. CDR3 length equals 15 residues. Germline CDR1 SGHNT, CDR2 YYREEE (reference sequence). V gave up 4 bases and J gave up 1 base; unmatched junction bases: 2. This chain's CDR3 is CASSTLAGGSYEQYF. In nucleotides, the CDR3 is TGTGCCAGCAGCACACTAGCGGGGGGGTCCTACGAGCAGTACTTC.

The chain links TRBV18 to TRBJ1-5; tentatively, D is TRBD1 (6 bases). Trimming took 4 bases from V and 5 from J, leaving 15 bases between them. Looked up from germline, CDR1 is KGHSH and CDR2 is LQKENI. This CDR3 has 15 residues. CDR3: CASSQNGGADQPQHF. The CDR3 region has the DNA TGTGCCAGCTCACAAAACGGGGGCGCCGATCAGCCCCAGCATTTT.

This clone was seen only once. The chain links TRBV10-3 to TRBJ1-2, with a tentative D call TRBD1 (5 bases). Trimming shortened V by 8 bases and J by 6 bases, and 19 bases separated the two germline ends. The CDR3 contains 14 residues. Germline V lookup: CDR1 ENHRY, CDR2 SYGVKD. Here the CDR3 DNA reads TGTGCCATCGGGAACCTAGCAGGGCAGGATGGCTACACCTTC. This codes for CAIGNLAGQDGYTF.

The chain recombines TRBV13 with TRBJ1-5, with D maybe TRBD1 (6 bases). V was cut by 5 bases and J by 4 bases, with 21 bases left in between. The CDR3 length is 17 residues. CDR1 and CDR2 (germline): PRHDT, FYEKMQ (reference sequence). CDR3 amino acids: CASSPGGTTLGNQPQHF. Here the CDR3 DNA reads TGTGCCAGCAGCCCCGGGGGGACAACACTCGGGAATCAGCCCCAGCATTTT.

The genes are TRBV9 and TRBJ2-5, with TRBD2 matching over 9 bases. V dropped 0 bases and J dropped 7; count of bases not matched to a gene: 10. This CDR3 spans 16 amino acids. Germline values: CDR1 SGDLS, CDR2 YYNGEE. The CDR3 sequence: CASSVEGGGASGTQYF. CDR3 DNA sequence: TGTGCCAGCAGCGTAGAAGGCGGGGGGGCCTCAGGGACCCAGTACTTC.

This clone was seen only a few times. The chain uses TRBV28 and TRBJ2-1; 14 bases match TRBD2. Germline CDR1 reads MDHEN; CDR2 reads SYDVKM. Trimming removed 2 bases from V and 5 bases from J; junction bases left unmatched: 5. The CDR3 is 17 amino acids. In DNA, the CDR3 is TGTGCCAGCAGTTTACCCGGACTAGCGGGAGGAGACAATGAGCAGTTCTTC. It specifies CASSLPGLAGGDNEQFF.

The chain is built from TRBV11-2 and TRBJ2-3; the D gene could be TRBD1 or TRBD2 (6 bases each). Trimming took 1 base from V and 3 from J, leaving 20 bases between them. The CDR3 length is 18 residues. Germline CDR1 reads SGHAT; CDR2 reads FQNNGV. CDR3 coding DNA: TGTGCCAGCAGCTTAGGGCCCCTCCCGGGGGCGCTTACAGATACGCAGTATTTT. Protein: CASSLGPLPGALTDTQYF.

The V and J genes are TRBV9 and TRBJ1-1, with unresolved D. This CDR3 region has 15 residues. Germline assignment: CDR1 SGDLS and CDR2 YYNGEE. Trimming took 4 bases from V and 0 from J, leaving 13 bases between them. CDR3 bases: TGTGCCAGCAGCCTCCAGCCAGAGGTGAACACTGAAGCTTTCTTT. This gives the protein CASSLQPEVNTEAFF.

The rearrangement joins TRBV15 to TRBJ1-5, with 11 positions matching TRBD1. Germline-derived CDR1 and CDR2 are LNHNV and YYDKDF (reference sequence). The V gene end was trimmed by 7 bases and the J gene end by 3 bases; junction bases not matched to a gene: 5. There are 15 residues in the CDR3. The CDR3 loop reads CATNGDRGFNQPQHF. CDR3 nucleotide sequence: TGTGCCACCAATGGGGACAGGGGGTTCAATCAGCCCCAGCATTTT.

This clone was found once. V usage is TRBV7-9 and J usage is TRBJ1-1; 11 nucleotides align to TRBD1. Germline CDR1 SEHNR, CDR2 FQNEAQ (reference sequence). The length of the CDR3 is 17 residues. Germline trimming cut 4 bases from V and 3 bases from J; bases unmatched to any gene: 10. CDR3 nucleotides: TGTGCCAGCAGCTCCCCCCGGGACAGGGGGACGGACACTGAAGCTTTCTTT. Its protein product is CASSSPRDRGTDTEAFF.

The J gene is TRBJ1-2, the V gene TRBV11-2; 12 bases fit TRBD1. The ends lost 5 bases at V and 3 bases at J; junction bases unmatched: 4. Per the germline V gene, CDR1 is SGHAT and CDR2 is FQNNGV. CDR3 length: 15 residues. The CDR3 DNA is TGTGCCAGCAGCCCGGGACAGGGGGCCCACTATGGCTACACCTTC. Its translation: CASSPGQGAHYGYTF.

The gene calls are TRBV9 and TRBJ1-5; D ambiguous. The CDR3 extends over 13 amino acids. Trimming shortened V by 4 bases and J by 1 base, and 6 bases separated the two germline ends. CDR1 is SGDLS, CDR2 YYNGEE, per germline. The CDR3 DNA is TGTGCCAGCAGCCTAGGGAGCAATCAGCCCCAGCATTTT. Translation gives CASSLGSNQPQHF. Full variable domain (rest looked up from reference TRBV9 and TRBJ1-5): DSGVTQTPKHLITATGQRVTLRCSPRSGDLSVYWYQQSLDQGLQFLIQYYNGEERAKGNILERFSAQQFPDLHSELNLSSLELGDSALYFCASSLGSNQPQHFGDGTRLSIL.

This clone has just one count. This rearrangement joins TRBV7-9 to TRBJ2-7; TRBD1 aligns across 8 bases. The CDR3 sequence is 14 residues long. The junction had 6 bases not matched to a gene; V was cut back by 6 bases and J by 2 bases. Germline V gene lookup returns CDR1 SEHNR and CDR2 FQNEAQ (reference sequence). The CDR3 region is CASRADRVPYEQYF. DNA of the CDR3: TGTGCCAGCAGGGCGGACAGGGTACCCTACGAGCAGTACTTC.

The chain is built from TRBV6-1 and TRBJ1-1, with D hard to call. V lost 2 bases, J lost 3 bases, and 13 bases lay in between. This CDR3 comprises 15 residues. Per the germline V gene, CDR1 is MNHNS and CDR2 is SASEGT. The CDR3 DNA follows: TGTGCCAGCAGTGAATTCCCCCTCGAAGACACTGAAGCTTTCTTT. Translation: CASSEFPLEDTEAFF.

The J gene is TRBJ1-3, the V gene TRBV30, with 7 bases lining up with TRBD1. The V gene end was trimmed by 5 bases and the J gene end by 0 bases; junction bases not matched to a gene: 13. CDR3 length: 17 amino acids. Germline assignment: CDR1 GTSNPN and CDR2 SVGIG (reference sequence). The CDR3 sequence is CAWGALTGAYSGNTIYF. The CDR3 coding sequence is TGTGCCTGGGGGGCTCTCACAGGGGCATACTCTGGAAACACCATATATTTT.

This sequence joins TRBV10-1 and TRBJ2-3; TRBD2 is a possible D gene (5 bases). Germline V gives CDR1 WNHNN, CDR2 SYGVQD (reference sequence). Trimming left V 6 bases short and J 5 bases short, with 12 bases between. CDR3 length: 13 amino acids. The CDR3 loop reads CASRGGGIDTQYF. CDR3 in DNA: TGCGCCAGCAGGGGCGGAGGTATAGATACGCAGTATTTT.

This clone was seen only a few times. The chain recombines TRBV19 with TRBJ2-5, with D possibly being TRBD1 or TRBD2 (5 bases each). V was cut by 6 bases and J by 4 bases, with 9 bases left in between. The CDR3 loop spans 12 amino acids. CDR1 LNHDA and CDR2 SQIVND come from the germline V gene (reference sequence). CDR3 DNA sequence: TGTGCCAGTAGGGCAGGGACAGAGACCCAGTACTTC. Translated: CASRAGTETQYF.

The rearrangement uses TRBV10-3 and TRBJ2-3; D may be TRBD2 (7 bases). Trimming pared 6 bases from V and 3 bases from J, leaving 22 bases between. The germline V gene has CDR1 ENHRY and CDR2 SYGVKD. CDR3 size: 17 residues. CDR3 residues: CAIRGGLAEGITDTQYF. The CDR3 bases are TGTGCCATCAGGGGGGGGCTAGCGGAGGGGATTACAGATACGCAGTATTTT.